This T cell receptor beta chain derives from a study of shared clonotypes between healthy human individuals (dated by TCRdb to the early 2020s). The study in broad terms: The cohort comprised a couple of women and a few men aged 18 to 49 years. Per donor, leukapheresis produced somewhere between about 0.9 and 10 billion PBMCs. Per donor, three plates each were used for CD4 naive and CD4 memory, two for CD8 naive, and one for CD8 memory. Libraries were prepared and TCR repertoires were sequenced by different laboratories using diverse techniques, in order to increase sequencing depth and limit assay-specific biases. To estimate repertoire size and how much clonotypes are shared between individuals, the study performed deep sequencing of blood TCR repertoires from a few healthy adults.

The donors were healthy, HIV-negative adults with no recently reported acute infections or vaccinations. Only Caucasian adults living in Nashville, Tennessee, USA were represented among the donors. Magnetic negative selection was used to enrich CD4+ T cells, after which naive cells were positively selected on CD45RA and the negative fraction became the memory subset. After blood collection by leukapheresis, PBMCs were isolated using Ficoll-Histopaque density gradient centrifugation and then cryopreserved in the vapor phase of liquid nitrogen. Analytical flow cytometry was used to check the purity and quantity of each magnetically sorted T cell population. From each sorted fraction, genomic DNA was isolated and quantified by UV absorbance on a Nanodrop 2000c. Measured from the cysteine to the phenylalanine, the CDR3 is 14 residues long. Only CDR3 DNA remains: 42 bases, in frame from the first base. The junction shows trimming of 3 bases on V and 5 bases on J, and the gene matches do not reach 3 bases of it. The germline V gene specifies KGHSH as CDR1 and LQKENI as CDR2.

Overall results and qualifications from the work: The small number of donors limited the genetic and exposure-history diversity represented. Rarefaction of sorted-subset datasets indicated incomplete sequencing despite the large sequencing depth. Across several donors, approximately 5% of naive CD4, roughly 3.5% of naive CD8, under 2.5% of memory CD4, and 0.4% of memory CD8 clonotypes were shared. Pairwise subsampling led to the expectation that sequencing depth would affect the degree of clonotype sharing among donors. Naive subsets generally had larger estimated clonotype richness than memory subsets did. Clonotypes shared by all four sorted-subset donors showed higher generation probabilities than non-shared clonotypes. Sampling was restricted to blood, and TCR repertoires in tissue are likely to differ from TCR repertoires in blood.

Using the deep immunoSEQ assay, multiplex PCR amplified TCR CDR3 regions from genomic DNA. Genomic DNA extracted from each cell subset was distributed evenly over all wells of several immunoSEQ 96-well plates, and each plate served as one replicate. For sorted subsets, around 0.2 ug of genomic DNA, equivalent to 25,000 to 35,000 T cell genomes, went into each replicate PCR. The purified libraries were quantified using a Qubit 3.0 fluorometer, sized with a Bioanalyzer 2100, and then quantified again using the KAPA Library Quantification kit. Each immunoSEQ 96-well plate was sequenced on its own single-read 150-cycle Illumina NextSeq 550 flow cell. Per the original workflow: The immunoSEQ output contained only junctional sequences without quality scores, so filtering could not match that applied to full-length reads. Sequences were annotated with PyIR, a Python wrapper for IgBLAST v1.9, and V/J genes and CDR3 were assigned using IMGT germline references. Any read was removed if the V/J assignment was weak (E-value above 1e-6), the CDR3 was missing, or the read contained stop codons, out-of-frame junctions, or ambiguous translated residues. V3J clonotypes were defined as sequences sharing the same inferred V gene, J gene, and CDR3 amino acid sequence. To compute the percentage overlap between repertoires, the number of shared unique clonotypes was divided by the size of the smaller repertoire. Repertoire richness was assessed with RTK rarefaction, the Chao1 estimator, and Recon v2.1 estimates of unobserved clonotypes. Generation probabilities were computed with OLGA for all TCRbeta clonotypes obtained by the gDNA method from a handful of donors. The clones in this table, taken by TCRdb from immuneACCESS, are in-frame only. Not every clone is retained; where verified, under half of the shortfall comes from an unresolved V gene, and the cause of the rest is unknown. For V, J and clone size, that table is used; D and trimming come from the DNA. The sample table holds roughly 1,000,000 clones, of which roughly 74% were seen once. The top ten clones comprise 0.5% to 0.65% of the sample.

As for this clone: The clone's antigen remains unknown. Nothing much larger sits one base from this clone, and base qualities are not available. The same CDR3 also results from other DNA sequences found in this sample.

Here the chain combines TRBV18 and TRBJ1-4, with TRBD1 identical over 7 junction bases. The source is a man between 18 and 29 years old in good health. Some clones in this sample may be carry-over from other donors' samples. Specimen: memory CD4+ T cells from PBMCs. What this sample's cell subset or site label stands for: CD45RA-negative fraction. The CDR3 region: CASSPQGVNEKLFF. The DNA sequence is given as TGTGCCAGCTCACCTCAGGGGGTAAATGAAAAACTGTTTTTT.